Following are 22 T cell receptor beta chains from one sample sequenced in a study of cytomegalovirus exposure and HLA in healthy donors. PCR was performed using 60 Vbeta and 13 Jbeta primers. The data were produced by immunoSEQ multiplex PCR, yet TCRdb's version contains in-frame clones alone and is incomplete. The sample shows about 130,000 clones, 75% to 90% of them seen only once. The specimen sequenced was PBMCs. These receptors were taken from a woman between 40 and 55 years old in good health and CMV-seropositive.

This clone was seen only a few times. This chain links TRBV19 with TRBJ2-1; 9 positions agree with TRBD2. CDR1 and CDR2 from the germline V gene are LNHDA and SQIVND (reference sequence). Unmatched junction bases numbered 9, after V lost 7 bases and J lost 8 bases. The length of the CDR3 is 14 residues. In nucleotides, the CDR3 is TGTGCCAGTATCGAGGGCGGGAGGGAGGATGAGCAGTTCTTC. As protein: CASIEGGREDEQFF.

This clone was observed a few times. This sequence joins TRBV2 and TRBJ1-2; D perhaps matches TRBD1 (5 bases). CDR3 length: 14 residues. CDR1 and CDR2 (germline): SNHLY, FYNNEI. This CDR3 is CGAGEASGDYGYTF. Here the CDR3 DNA reads TGTGGGGCGGGGGAGGCGTCTGGCGACTATGGCTACACCTTC.

V gene TRBV4-1 combines with J gene TRBJ2-7; 11 nucleotides match TRBD2. Germline assignment: CDR1 MGHRA and CDR2 YSYEKL. The J segment lost 3 bases and the V segment lost 5 bases, leaving 6 bases of the junction unmatched. The CDR3 contains 15 residues. The CDR3 DNA sequence: TGCGCCAGCAGCTTTACTAGCGGGGGAAGCTACGAGCAGTACTTC. Translated, it gives CASSFTSGGSYEQYF.

In this sample, this clone turned up once. V gene TRBV9 combines with J gene TRBJ2-1; 11 bases map to TRBD2. The V segment lost 3 bases and the J segment 1 base; nucleotides outside the gene matches: 6. The germline CDR1 and CDR2 sequences are SGDLS and YYNGEE. This CDR3 comprises 17 residues. The CDR3 nucleotides are TGTGCCAGCAGCGACCCCCTAGCGGGGGGATCCTACAATGAGCAGTTCTTC. Translating it yields CASSDPLAGGSYNEQFF.

Remarks on this clone: A read error may account for a junction end that differs from germline. The same CDR3 arises from other DNA sequences in this sample as well. The CDR3: CASSDVGYGQGIYNEQFF. As DNA, the CDR3 is TGTGCCAGCAGTGATGTGGGTTATGGTCAGGGAATATACAATGAACAGTTCTTC. This chain uses TRBV2 with TRBJ2-1; possible D gene TRBD1, 5 bases. Germline V gives CDR1 SNHLY, CDR2 FYNNEI. This CDR3 has 18 amino acids.

The rearrangement uses TRBV29-1 and TRBJ1-2; 7 positions agree with TRBD1. Trimming took 5 bases from V and 1 from J; bases not matched to a gene: 10. The CDR3 runs to 15 residues. The germline gives CDR1 SQVTM, CDR2 ANQGSEA. CDR3 sequence reads: CSVRTGARLNYGYTF. The CDR3 region has the DNA TGCAGCGTTAGAACAGGGGCCCGGCTTAACTATGGCTACACCTTC.

This clone has a handful of counts. The J gene is TRBJ1-1, the V gene TRBV5-4, with D maybe TRBD1 (6 bases). CDR3 length: 12 residues. V lost 0 bases and J lost 10, with 10 bases in between. In germline, CDR1 is SGHNT, CDR2 YYREEE (reference sequence). The CDR3 DNA is TGTGCCAGCAGCTTGGGGAGCAGGGGAGCTTTCTTT. This codes for CASSLGSRGAFF.

There are a few counts of this clone. The chain uses TRBV6-6 and TRBJ2-2, with 11 bases aligning to TRBD2. The germline V gene has CDR1 MNHNY and CDR2 SVGAGI (reference sequence). Trimming at V came to 0 bases and at J to 5 bases, leaving 2 bases not matched to a gene. The CDR3 spans 16 residues. This CDR3 is CASSYSASGGTGELFF. CDR3 nucleotides: TGTGCCAGCAGTTACTCGGCTAGCGGGGGGACCGGGGAGCTGTTTTTT.

This rearrangement joins TRBV30 to TRBJ2-7; D possibly corresponds to TRBD1 (6 bases). The CDR3 covers 13 residues. Germline CDR1 is GTSNPN and CDR2 is SVGIG (reference sequence). Deletions cut 2 bases from V and 5 bases from J, with 13 bases between. The CDR3 is CAWSTGPGDEQYF. CDR3 nucleotide sequence: TGTGCCTGGAGTACAGGTCCAGGGGACGAGCAGTACTTC. Complete variable domain (other parts from reference TRBV30 and TRBJ2-7): SQTIHQWPATLVQPVGSPLSLECTVEGTSNPNLYWYRQAAGRGLQLLFYSVGIGQISSEVPQNLSASRPQDRQFILSSKKLLLSDSGFYLCAWSTGPGDEQYFGPGTRLTVT.

V is TRBV19 and J is TRBJ2-7, with TRBD1 matching over 7 bases. The CDR3 extends over 14 amino acids. Germline values: CDR1 LNHDA, CDR2 SQIVND (reference sequence). Trimming took 8 bases from V and 4 from J; bases not matched to a gene: 11. For the CDR3, the DNA is TGTGCCAGTGCCCATTGGGACAGACCATACGAGCAGTACTTC. Translated: CASAHWDRPYEQYF.

The chain combines TRBV7-9 with TRBJ2-7; tentatively, D is TRBD2 (6 bases). The V end was cut by 3 bases, the J end by 1 base, with 13 bases between. The CDR3 spans 15 residues. Germline V gene lookup returns CDR1 SEHNR and CDR2 FQNEAQ (reference sequence). In DNA form, the CDR3 reads TGTGCCAGCAGCTTGTGGGACTCCAATTCCTACGAGCAGTACTTC. Translated, it gives CASSLWDSNSYEQYF.

The chain recombines TRBV9 with TRBJ2-2, with 9 bases fitting TRBD1. This CDR3 region has 15 residues. The V gene end was trimmed by 0 bases and the J gene end by 7 bases; junction bases not matched to a gene: 4. In germline, CDR1 is SGDLS, CDR2 YYNGEE. CDR3 DNA: TGTGCCAGCAGCGTAGTACAGGGGGCGCACGGGGAGCTGTTTTTT. This sequence encodes CASSVVQGAHGELFF.

This chain links TRBV2 with TRBJ2-2, with D maybe TRBD1 (7 bases). From germline, CDR1 is SNHLY and CDR2 FYNNEI. CDR3 length equals 14 residues. Trimming stripped 6 bases from V and 5 bases from J, with 13 bases between. For the CDR3, the DNA is TGTGCCAGCAGGCGGGCAGGGGGGACCGGGGAGCTGTTTTTT. This sequence encodes CASRRAGGTGELFF.

V gene TRBV7-9 combines with J gene TRBJ1-1; a weak D match, TRBD1 (5 bases). V lost 5 bases and J 0 bases, leaving 16 bases between the germline ends. Per germline, CDR1 SEHNR and CDR2 FQNEAQ (reference sequence). This CDR3 spans 16 amino acids. For the CDR3, the DNA is TGTGCCAGCAGCCCTAAAAAGGGGAATATGAACACTGAAGCTTTCTTT. This translates into CASSPKKGNMNTEAFF.

The CDR3: CASRDREFKPQHF. The CDR3 DNA is TGTGCCAGCCGAGACAGGGAGTTTAAGCCCCAGCATTTT. The chain is built from TRBV6-1 and TRBJ1-5, with 7 bases lining up with TRBD1. Per the germline V gene, CDR1 is MNHNS and CDR2 is SASEGT. Germline trimming cut 8 bases from V and 8 bases from J; bases unmatched to any gene: 9. The CDR3 length is 13 residues.

The chain employs TRBV27 and TRBJ2-6; 12 bases fit TRBD1. The V gene end was trimmed by 6 bases and the J gene end by 0 bases; junction bases not matched to a gene: 9. CDR1 and CDR2 (germline): MNHEY, SMNVEV (reference sequence). CDR3 length: 19 residues. The CDR3 here is CASRGDRGLKFSGANVLTF. The CDR3 DNA sequence: TGTGCCAGCAGGGGGGACAGGGGGCTAAAATTCTCTGGGGCCAACGTCCTGACTTTC.

This chain connects TRBV10-1 to TRBJ1-1, with D perhaps TRBD1 (6 bases). Germline CDR1 is WNHNN and CDR2 is SYGVQD (reference sequence). This CDR3 has 15 amino acids. V lost 6 bases and J lost 2, with 16 bases in between. CDR3 nucleotide sequence: TGCGCCAGCAGGCCGGACAGTGGCGGAAACACTGAAGCTTTCTTT. Its protein is CASRPDSGGNTEAFF.

This clone turned up a few times. The V call is TRBV7-8, the J call TRBJ2-7; the match to TRBD1 covers 9 bases. V trimming: 1 base; J trimming: 6 bases; junction bases outside the gene matches: 7. Germline CDR1 and CDR2: SGHVS and FQNEAQ. The CDR3 covers 15 residues. CDR3 sequence (DNA): TGTGCCAGCAGCTTAGTGGGGACAGGGTCGGCCGAGCAGTACTTC. This codes for CASSLVGTGSAEQYF.

Remarks on this clone: Within the sample, other DNA sequences also encode this same CDR3. This chain links TRBV9 with TRBJ1-1; 8 bases align to TRBD1. CDR3 length: 14 residues. The germline CDR1 and CDR2 sequences are SGDLS and YYNGEE. V was pared by 0 bases and J by 5 bases, with 3 bases of the junction left unmatched. The CDR3 spells CASSVGTGNTEAFF. In nucleotides, the CDR3 is TGTGCCAGCAGCGTAGGGACAGGGAATACTGAAGCTTTCTTT.

This clone came up a few times. The chain couples TRBV2 to TRBJ2-3, with a weak D call TRBD1 (5 bases). CDR1 is SNHLY, CDR2 FYNNEI, per germline. The CDR3 covers 14 residues. Deletions cut 3 bases from V and 5 bases from J, with 12 bases between. This CDR3 is CASSDDSGQDTQYF. The CDR3 nucleotides read TGTGCCAGCAGTGACGACTCAGGGCAAGATACGCAGTATTTT.

This clone appeared a few times. The chain carries TRBV7-9 and TRBJ2-5; TRBD2 aligns across 9 bases. Per germline, CDR1 SEHNR and CDR2 FQNEAQ (reference sequence). V lost 5 bases to trimming and J lost 5 bases; unmatched junction nucleotides: 9. The CDR3 is 15 residues long. Here the CDR3 reads CASSPSGGIGETQYF. The CDR3 DNA reads as TGTGCCAGCAGCCCCAGCGGGGGGATCGGGGAGACCCAGTACTTC.

CDR3 loop: CASSLSQGTSYEQYF. The CDR3 DNA follows: TGTGCCAGCAGCTTAAGTCAGGGTACCTCCTACGAGCAGTACTTC. The chain employs TRBV7-9 and TRBJ2-7; maybe TRBD1 (5 bases). The V end was cut by 2 bases, the J end by 0 bases, with 11 bases between. This CDR3 is built from 15 residues. Germline lookup yields CDR1 SEHNR and CDR2 FQNEAQ (reference sequence).